The clone carrying this T cell receptor (beta chain) was seen only a few times. What it recognizes is unknown. Both 60 Vbeta primers and 13 Jbeta primers went into the PCR. The assay was immunoSEQ multiplex PCR, and TCRdb's table has in-frame clones only and misses some. The table lists roughly 150,000 clones, approximately 73% of them singletons, with over 9.5% in the top ten. The data were taken from a study of cytomegalovirus exposure and HLA in healthy donors. From germline, CDR1 is SEHNR and CDR2 FQNEAQ (reference sequence). Trimming stripped 5 bases from V and 3 bases from J, with 11 bases between. CDR3 length: 13 amino acids. The study, taken as a whole, reports: Researchers left out some V segments, among them TRBV6-2 and TRBV6-3, as indistinguishable. For TCR beta chains, V- and J-gene trimming was later linked to a missense DCLRE1C variant. Another analysis was done later, and it associated approximately 18,000 TCR beta sequences with HLA alleles at 0.05 false discovery rate. Fewer N-insertions (relative to the approximately 670-donor mean) were reportedly seen in an Asian-associated ancestry cluster in a later analysis.

The chain combines TRBV7-9 with TRBJ2-7, with D possibly TRBD1 on 6 matching bases. This sequence originates from a man in his thirties or forties in good health and CMV-seropositive. What was sequenced was PBMCs. The CDR3 bases are TGTGCCAGCAGCGTCCGGGACAACTACGAGCAGTACTTC. Translation gives CASSVRDNYEQYF.